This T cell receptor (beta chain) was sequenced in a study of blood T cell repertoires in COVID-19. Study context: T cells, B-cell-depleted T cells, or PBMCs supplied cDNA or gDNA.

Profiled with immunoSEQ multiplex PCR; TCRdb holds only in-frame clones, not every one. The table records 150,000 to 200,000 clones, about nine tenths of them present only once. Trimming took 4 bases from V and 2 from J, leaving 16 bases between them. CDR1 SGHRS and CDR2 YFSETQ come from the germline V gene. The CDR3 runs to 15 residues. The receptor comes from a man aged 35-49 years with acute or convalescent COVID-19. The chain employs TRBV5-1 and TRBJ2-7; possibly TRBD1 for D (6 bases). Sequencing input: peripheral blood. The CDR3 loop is CASSARTAKPYEQYF. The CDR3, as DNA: TGCGCCAGCAGCGCCCGGACAGCGAAACCCTACGAGCAGTACTTC.